This record looks at one T cell receptor (beta chain) sequence and its context. CDR1 is LGHDT, CDR2 YNNKEL, per germline (reference sequence). V was pared by 1 base and J by 1 base, with 8 bases between. The length of the CDR3 is 16 residues. Authors' data handling: For nucleated cells, counts were estimated from reference gene primer amplification. Assay: immunoSEQ multiplex PCR; the TCRdb copy retains only in-frame clones and omits some. That table gives V, J and clone size, and the DNA gave D and trimming. The sample carries a few hundred thousand clones, roughly nine tenths recorded once. The data originate from a study of blood T cell repertoires in COVID-19. Study overall: The United States, Italy and Spain provided the acute and convalescent COVID-19 samples. T cells, B-cell-depleted T cells, or PBMCs provided the cDNA or gDNA that served as material.

Sequencing was carried out using peripheral blood. The chain couples TRBV3-1 (or the pseudogene TRBV3-2) to TRBJ1-6, with no clear D. The sequence derives from a man aged 55 to 70 with acute or convalescent COVID-19. CDR3: CASSQGRNSYNSPLHF. DNA for the CDR3: TGTGCCAGCAGCCAAGGGAGGAATTCCTATAATTCACCCCTCCACTTT.